This T cell receptor (beta chain) was found in a study of blood T cell repertoires in COVID-19. Study summary: The United States, Italy and Spain supplied acute and convalescent COVID-19 samples. Sources were T cells, B-cell-depleted T cells, or PBMCs; the material itself was cDNA or gDNA.

The CDR3 is 14 residues long. V was cut by 4 bases and J by 5 bases, with 14 bases left in between. Germline V gene data show CDR1 as SGHTA and CDR2 as FQGNSA. Source study methods: Nucleated cell counts were estimated from reference gene primer amplification. Using immunoSEQ multiplex PCR, the repertoire was profiled, and TCRdb retains in-frame clones only, with some absent. D and trimming come from the DNA, and the V and J calls and clone size come from that table. The table has nearly 200,000 clones, roughly nine tenths seen once. The chain employs TRBV7-2 and TRBJ1-1; TRBD1 is a possible D gene (6 bases). The sequenced sample was peripheral blood. This TCR was recovered from a woman in her 70s with acute or convalescent COVID-19. The CDR3 nucleotides read TGTGCCAGCAGCTCGGCAAGGGGGAGAACTGAAGCTTTCTTT. As protein: CASSSARGRTEAFF.